The T cell receptor (beta chain) described here comes from a study of Graves' ophthalmopathy and Graves' hyperthyroidism. From RNA, the CDR3 regions of TCR beta chains were amplified and sequenced. First-round RT-PCR used HTBI primers; second-round multiplex PCR followed. TCRdb reprocessed the multiplex PCR reads via MiXCR and lists one record per CDR3 protein. Of more than 1,000,000 distinct CDR3 sequences in the sample, 36% were seen once. The CDR3 runs to 19 residues. From germline, CDR1 is MGHDK and CDR2 SYGVNS. With V trimmed by 5 bases and J by 2 bases, 12 bases remained unmatched. Hyperthyroidism patients, all newly diagnosed, had under 2 months' duration and ages of 18 to 65.

This chain links TRBV25-1 with TRBJ2-5; 15 bases fit TRBD2. Sequenced input: peripheral blood or thyroid tissue (not recorded which). The receptor was derived from an adult man with Graves' hyperthyroidism. CDR3 DNA sequence: TGTGCCAGCAGTACGGGACCGACGGGACTAGCGGGGGGACAAGAGACCCAGTACTTC. Residues: CASSTGPTGLAGGQETQYF.